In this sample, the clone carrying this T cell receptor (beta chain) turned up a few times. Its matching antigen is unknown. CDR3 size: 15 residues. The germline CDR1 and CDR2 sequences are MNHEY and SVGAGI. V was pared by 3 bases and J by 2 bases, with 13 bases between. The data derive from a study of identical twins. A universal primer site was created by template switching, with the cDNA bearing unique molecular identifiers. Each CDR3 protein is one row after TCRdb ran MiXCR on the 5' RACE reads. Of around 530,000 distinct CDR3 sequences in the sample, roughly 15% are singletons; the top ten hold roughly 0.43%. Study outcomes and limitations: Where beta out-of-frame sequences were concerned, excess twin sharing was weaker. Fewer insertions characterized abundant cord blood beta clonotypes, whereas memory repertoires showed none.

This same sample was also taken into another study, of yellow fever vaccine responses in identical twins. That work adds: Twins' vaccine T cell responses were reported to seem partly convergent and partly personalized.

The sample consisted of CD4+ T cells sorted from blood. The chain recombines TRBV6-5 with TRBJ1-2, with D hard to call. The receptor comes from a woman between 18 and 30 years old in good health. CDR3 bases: TGTGCCAGCAGTTATTTGGGCAGGTCCAACTATGGCTACACCTTC. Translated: CASSYLGRSNYGYTF.